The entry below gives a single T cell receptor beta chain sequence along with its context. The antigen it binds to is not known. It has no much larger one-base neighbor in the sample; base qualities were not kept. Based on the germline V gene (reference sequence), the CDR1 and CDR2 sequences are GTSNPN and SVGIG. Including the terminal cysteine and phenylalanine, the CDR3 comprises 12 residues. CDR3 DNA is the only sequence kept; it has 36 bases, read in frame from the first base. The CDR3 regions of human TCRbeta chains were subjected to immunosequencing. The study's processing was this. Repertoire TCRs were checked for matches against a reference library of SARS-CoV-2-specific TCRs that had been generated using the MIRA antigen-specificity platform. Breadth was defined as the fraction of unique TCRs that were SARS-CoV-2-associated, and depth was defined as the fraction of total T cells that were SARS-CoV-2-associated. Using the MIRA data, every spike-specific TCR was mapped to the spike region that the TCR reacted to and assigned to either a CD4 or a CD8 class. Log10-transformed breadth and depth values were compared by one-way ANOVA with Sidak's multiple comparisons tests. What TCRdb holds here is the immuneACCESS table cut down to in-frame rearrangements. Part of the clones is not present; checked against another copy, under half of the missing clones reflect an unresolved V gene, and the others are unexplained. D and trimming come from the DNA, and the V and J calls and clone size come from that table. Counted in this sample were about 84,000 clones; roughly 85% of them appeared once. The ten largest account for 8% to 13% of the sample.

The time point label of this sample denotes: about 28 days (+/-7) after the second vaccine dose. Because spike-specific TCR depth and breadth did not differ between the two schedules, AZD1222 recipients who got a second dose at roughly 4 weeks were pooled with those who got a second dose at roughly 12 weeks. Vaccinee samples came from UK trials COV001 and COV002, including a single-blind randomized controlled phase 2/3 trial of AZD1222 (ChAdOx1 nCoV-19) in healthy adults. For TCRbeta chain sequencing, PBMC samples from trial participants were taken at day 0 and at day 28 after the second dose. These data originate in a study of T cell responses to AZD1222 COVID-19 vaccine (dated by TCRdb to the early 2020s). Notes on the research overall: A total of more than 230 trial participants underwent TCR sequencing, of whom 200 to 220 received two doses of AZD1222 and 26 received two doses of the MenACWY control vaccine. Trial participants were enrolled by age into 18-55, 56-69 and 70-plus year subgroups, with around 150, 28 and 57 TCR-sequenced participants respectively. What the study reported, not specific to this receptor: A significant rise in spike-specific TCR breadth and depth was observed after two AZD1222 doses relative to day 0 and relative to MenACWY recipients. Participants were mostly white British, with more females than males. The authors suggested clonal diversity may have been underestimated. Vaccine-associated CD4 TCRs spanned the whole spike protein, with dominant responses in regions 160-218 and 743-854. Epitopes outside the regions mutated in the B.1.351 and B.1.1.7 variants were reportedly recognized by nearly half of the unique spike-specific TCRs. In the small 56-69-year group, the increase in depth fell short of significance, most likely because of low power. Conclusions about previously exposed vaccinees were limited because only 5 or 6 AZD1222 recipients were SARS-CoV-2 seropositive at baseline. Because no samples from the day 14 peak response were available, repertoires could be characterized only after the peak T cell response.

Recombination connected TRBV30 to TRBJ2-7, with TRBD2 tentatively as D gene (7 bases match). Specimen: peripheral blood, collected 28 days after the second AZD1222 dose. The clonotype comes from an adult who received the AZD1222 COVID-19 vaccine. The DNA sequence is TGTGGAGGGGGGGCCAACTCCTACGAGCAGTACTTC. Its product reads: CGGGANSYEQYF.